The entry below describes one TCR beta chain. These data originate in a study of control samples from healthy donors and cancer patients. Germline lookup yields CDR1 DFQATT and CDR2 SNEGSKA (reference sequence). The CDR3 is made up of 11 amino acids. V lost 5 bases to trimming and J lost 5 bases, with 9 bases between them. Produced via immunoSEQ multiplex PCR; TCRdb's table is partial and in-frame only. This sample has approximately 87,000 clones, with around 87% found just once. The chain recombines TRBV20-1 with TRBJ1-2; D remains ambiguous. The source of this sequence is a woman in her forties or fifties in good health. Sequenced: blood. CDR3 DNA: TGCAGTGCTTACGAAAGTTATGGCTACACCTTC. It is translated as CSAYESYGYTF.